This T cell receptor (beta chain) is from a study of blood T cell repertoires in COVID-19. Study overall: Italy, Spain and the United States were the sources of the convalescent and acute COVID-19 samples.

This clone was seen only once. Two negative PCRs, clearance, or symptom resolution had been documented for recovered Cohort 3 donors. Authors' processing steps: Estimated nucleated cell counts came from reference gene primer amplification. Only in-frame clones appear in the TCRdb table, and some are missing; sequencing was by immunoSEQ multiplex PCR. For V, J and clone size, that table is used; D and trimming come from the DNA. Of some 70,000 clones in the sample, approximately 90% were seen once. Germline V gene sequence: CDR1 SNHLY, CDR2 FYNNEI. The CDR3 runs to 14 residues. After removal of 7 bases from V and 5 bases from J, the junction contained 3 bases not matched to a gene.

The chain is built from TRBV2 and TRBJ1-6; 9 positions agree with TRBD1. The material sequenced was PBMCs or T cells enriched from blood (not recorded which). The clonotype comes from a woman aged 40 to 50 who had recovered from COVID-19. The CDR3 protein is CASNRDRDNSPLHF. Here the CDR3 DNA reads TGTGCCAGCAATCGGGACAGGGATAATTCACCCCTCCACTTT.